This is a list of T cell receptor beta chains from one sample in a study of blood T cells in healthy people across ages. TCRdb redid the calling of the 5' RACE reads with MiXCR, one entry per CDR3 protein. The data contain 850,000 to 1,000,000 distinct CDR3 sequences, just over 50% of them seen just once; the ten biggest clones take up about a fifth. Source material: blood. All receptors derive from a woman aged 55-70 years in good health. Both conserved end residues are part of each CDR3. Fields, in order: V gene, D gene, J gene, clone size, CDR3 DNA, CDR3 protein. D genes are given only for firm matches. Part of the rows lack a size; the others show once, few, many or a class for expanded clones.

TRBV4-3	TRBD2	TRBJ2-2	NA	TGCGCCAGCAGCCAAGAGGTGGCGGGGGCGAACACCGGGGAGCTGTTTTTT	CASSQEVAGANTGELFF
TRBV7-9	NA	TRBJ2-5	few	TGTGCCAGCAGCTTAGGGCTGGCGACAGTCGAAGAGACCCAGTACTTC	CASSLGLATVEETQYF
TRBV4-1	TRBD1	TRBJ2-5	NA	TGCGCCAGCAGCACTAACAGGGGGCAGCGAGAGACCCAGTACTTC	CASSTNRGQRETQYF
TRBV12-3/TRBV12-4	NA	TRBJ2-3	NA	TGTGTCAGCAAAGGGGAGGCCCAAGATACGCAGTATTTT	CVSKGEAQDTQYF
TRBV20-1	TRBD2	TRBJ2-5	NA	TGCAGTGCTAGAGGCGGGACTAGCGGGAAGAATGAGCAGTACTTC	CSARGGTSGKNEQYF
TRBV28	NA	TRBJ2-5	NA	TGTGCCAGCAGTCCCCGGATCTACAACAGGGAGACCCAGTACTTC	CASSPRIYNRETQYF
TRBV20-1	NA	TRBJ2-1	few	TGCAGTGCTAGGGCGCCTGGGTCCTACAATGAGCAGTTCTTC	CSARAPGSYNEQFF
TRBV6-2/TRBV6-3	NA	TRBJ2-1	NA	TGTGCCAGCAGTTACGCCCCGAGAGGAGAGCAGTTCTTC	CASSYAPRGEQFF
TRBV28	NA	TRBJ2-7	few	TGTGCCAGCGGGACACACTACGAGCAGTACTTC	CASGTHYEQYF
TRBV7-2	NA	TRBJ1-1	once	TGTGCCAGCAGCTACGGGGGGACGGAAGTTTTCTTT	CASSYGGTEVFF
TRBV7-2	TRBD2	TRBJ2-1	few	TGTGCCAGCAGCCCGAGACTAGCGGGAACCTACAATGAGCAGTTCTTC	CASSPRLAGTYNEQFF
TRBV3-1	NA	TRBJ2-7	NA	TGTGCCAGCAGCCAAATACTAGGGAACTACGAGCAGTACTTC	CASSQILGNYEQYF
TRBV20-1	NA	TRBJ2-6	few	TGCAGTGCCCCAACCCCCTCTGGGGCCAACGTCCTGACTTTC	CSAPTPSGANVLTF
TRBV29-1	NA	TRBJ2-5	NA	TGCAGCGTTGGAGGGGGGGCGGAAGAGACCCAGTACTTC	CSVGGGAEETQYF
TRBV7-8	TRBD2	TRBJ2-7	NA	TGTGCCAGCAGCTTAGGGGCTAGCGGGAGGGTTTACGAGCAGTACTTC	CASSLGASGRVYEQYF
TRBV5-1	NA	TRBJ1-2	NA	TGCGCCAGCAGCGACTCAGGGGTTGGAGGCTACACCTTC	CASSDSGVGGYTF
TRBV29-1	TRBD2	TRBJ2-1	few	TGCAGCGTAATAACTAGCGGGAGCTATGAGCAGTTCTTC	CSVITSGSYEQFF
TRBV11-2	NA	TRBJ1-2	NA	TGTGCCAGCAGCATAGAGGCAGGGAGCGGCTACACCTTC	CASSIEAGSGYTF
TRBV27	TRBD2	TRBJ2-1	NA	TGTGCCAGCAGTTTTGAGGTAGCGGGTAGGGGAGGGCAGTTCTTC	CASSFEVAGRGGQFF
TRBV4-1	TRBD2	TRBJ2-7	NA	TGCGCCAGCAGCCCAGGAGGGTCTAGCGGGGGAGGGTGGACCTACGAGCAGTACTTC	CASSPGGSSGGGWTYEQYF
TRBV21-1	NA	TRBJ1-5	NA	TGTGCCAGCAGCCCAGGAGAAGGATATAGCAATCAGCCCCAGCATTTT	CASSPGEGYSNQPQHF
TRBV27	TRBD1	TRBJ2-6	NA	TGTGCCAGCAAGACCGGGACAGGGGTTTCTGGGGCCAACGTCCTGACTTTC	CASKTGTGVSGANVLTF
TRBV27	NA	TRBJ1-5	NA	TGTGCCAGCAGTTTTCAGGGACCTAATCAGCCCCAGCATTTT	CASSFQGPNQPQHF
TRBV7-9	NA	TRBJ2-1	NA	TGTGCCAGCAGCTTAGGTCGGTCCTTAAGAGGCAATGAGCAGTTCTTC	CASSLGRSLRGNEQFF
TRBV12-3/TRBV12-4	TRBD1	TRBJ1-4	NA	TGTGCCAGCAGGGGACAGAACGAACACGGGACTAATGAAAAACTGTTTTTT	CASRGQNEHGTNEKLFF
TRBV7-2	NA	TRBJ2-5	NA	TGTGCCAGCAGCTACCAGCCTCAAGGGAGCGGAGAAGAGACCCAGTACTTC	CASSYQPQGSGEETQYF
TRBV7-2	TRBD2	TRBJ2-1	NA	TGTGCCAGCAGCTTAGCGCGTCGGACTAGCGGGAAGGGGGACAATGAGCAGTTCTTC	CASSLARRTSGKGDNEQFF
TRBV20-1	NA	TRBJ2-7	NA	TGCAGTGCTAGAGGTGCGACCTACGAGCAGTACTTC	CSARGATYEQYF
TRBV25-1	NA	TRBJ2-1	NA	TGTGCCAGCAGGGACGTCGGGGTAGGCAATGAGCAGTTCTTC	CASRDVGVGNEQFF
TRBV7-2	TRBD1	TRBJ1-5	once	TGTGCCAGCAGCCTACGGACAGGCCGCAATCAGCCCCAGCATTTT	CASSLRTGRNQPQHF
TRBV12-3/TRBV12-4	NA	TRBJ1-2	NA	TGTGCCAGCCGAGGGAGTGGTACAGGTGGCTACACCTTC	CASRGSGTGGYTF
TRBV6-5	NA	TRBJ2-4	NA	TGTGCCAGCAGTTACTCCACGGGGATTCAGTACTTC	CASSYSTGIQYF
TRBV28	TRBD2	TRBJ2-7	few	TGTGCCAGCAGTTTATGGGTAGGGACTAGCGGGAGGCTCGACGAGCAGTACTTC	CASSLWVGTSGRLDEQYF
TRBV7-2	NA	TRBJ1-2	NA	TGTGCCAGCAGCTTAGCAGTCAGTCCTAACTATGGCTACACCTTC	CASSLAVSPNYGYTF
TRBV2	TRBD1	TRBJ2-4	NA	TGTGCCAGCAGTCCCACGGACAGGGGCCTTTACGGGCAGTACTTC	CASSPTDRGLYGQYF
TRBV6-5	TRBD1	TRBJ2-5	few	TGTGCCAGCAGTTACTCCGGACAGGGGGGCCAGTACTTC	CASSYSGQGGQYF
TRBV11-3	TRBD1	TRBJ1-2	NA	TGTGCCAGCAGCTTAGCTAAGTCCCGGGACAGGAGCTATGGCTACACCTTC	CASSLAKSRDRSYGYTF
TRBV27	TRBD2	TRBJ2-6	NA	TGTGCCAGCACTTGGGGGAGGGTGGCTGCTGGGGCCAACGTCCTGACTTTC	CASTWGRVAAGANVLTF
TRBV7-2	NA	TRBJ2-7	few	TGTGCCAGCAGCTTCCACGGGCAGGGCTCCTACGAGCAGTACTTC	CASSFHGQGSYEQYF
TRBV14	NA	TRBJ2-3	NA	TGTGCCAGCAGCCAAGGGACATTCATAACAGATACGCAGTATTTT	CASSQGTFITDTQYF
TRBV7-9	NA	TRBJ2-5	few	TGTGCCAGCAGCAGTCACAGGGAAGAGACCCAGTACTTC	CASSSHREETQYF